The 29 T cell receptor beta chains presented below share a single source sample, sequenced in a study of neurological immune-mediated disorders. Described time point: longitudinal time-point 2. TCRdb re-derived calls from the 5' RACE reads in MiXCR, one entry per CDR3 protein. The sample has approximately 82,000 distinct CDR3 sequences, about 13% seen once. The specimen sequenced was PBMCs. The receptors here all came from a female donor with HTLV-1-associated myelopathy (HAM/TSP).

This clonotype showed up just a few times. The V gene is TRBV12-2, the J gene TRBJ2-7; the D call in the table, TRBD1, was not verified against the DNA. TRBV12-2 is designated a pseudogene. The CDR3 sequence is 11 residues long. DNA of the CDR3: TGTGCAAGTCGCCGACAGTACGAGCAGTACTTC. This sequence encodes CASRRQYEQYF.

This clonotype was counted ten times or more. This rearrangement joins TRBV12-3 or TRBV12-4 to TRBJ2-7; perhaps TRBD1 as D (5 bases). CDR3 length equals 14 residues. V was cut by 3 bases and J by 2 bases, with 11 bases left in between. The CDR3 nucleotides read TGTGCCAGCAGTTTCCAGGGTAGGCCCTACGAGCAGTACTTC. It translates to CASSFQGRPYEQYF.

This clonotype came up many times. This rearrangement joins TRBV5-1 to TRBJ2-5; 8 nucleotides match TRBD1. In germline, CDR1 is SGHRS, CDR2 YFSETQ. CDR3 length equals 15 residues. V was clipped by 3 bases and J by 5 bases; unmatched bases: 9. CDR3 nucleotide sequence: TGCGCCAGCAGCTGGGGACAGGTTAAGGCGGAGACCCAGTACTTC. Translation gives CASSWGQVKAETQYF.

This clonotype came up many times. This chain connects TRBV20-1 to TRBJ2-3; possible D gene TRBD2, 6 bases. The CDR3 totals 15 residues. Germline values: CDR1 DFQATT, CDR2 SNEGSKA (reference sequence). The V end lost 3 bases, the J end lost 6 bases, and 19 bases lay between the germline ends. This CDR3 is CSASTGTSAFDTQYF. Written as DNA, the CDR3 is TGCAGTGCTAGTACCGGGACTTCCGCTTTCGATACGCAGTATTTT.

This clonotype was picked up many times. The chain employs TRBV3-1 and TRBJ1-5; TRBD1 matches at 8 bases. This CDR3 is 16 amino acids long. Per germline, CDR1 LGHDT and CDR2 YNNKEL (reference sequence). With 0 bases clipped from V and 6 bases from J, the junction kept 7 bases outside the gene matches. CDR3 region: CASSQDERTGCQPQHF. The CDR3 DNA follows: TGTGCCAGCAGCCAAGATGAAAGGACAGGGTGTCAGCCCCAGCATTTT. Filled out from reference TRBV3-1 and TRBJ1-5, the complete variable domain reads DTAVSQTPKYLVTQMGNDKSIKCEQNLGHDTMYWYKQDSKKFLKIMFSYNNKELIINETVPNRFSPKSPDKAHLNLHINSLELGDSAVYFCASSQDERTGCQPQHFGDGTRLSIL.

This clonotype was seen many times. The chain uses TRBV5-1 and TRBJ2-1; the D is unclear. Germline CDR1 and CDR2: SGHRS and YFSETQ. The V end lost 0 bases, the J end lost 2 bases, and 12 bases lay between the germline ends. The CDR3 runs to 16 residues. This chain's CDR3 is CASSLAAASTYNEQFF. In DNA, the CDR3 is TGCGCCAGCAGCTTGGCGGCAGCAAGCACCTACAATGAGCAGTTCTTC.

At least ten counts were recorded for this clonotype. CDR3 sequence reads: CSARDLAGLLNSPLHF. The CDR3 bases are TGCAGTGCTAGAGACTTGGCAGGGCTGCTTAATTCACCCCTCCACTTT. This chain uses TRBV20-1 with TRBJ1-6, with D perhaps TRBD1 (5 bases). With 0 bases removed from V and 6 bases from J, the gap between germline ends came to 15 bases. The CDR3 is 16 residues long. CDR1 DFQATT and CDR2 SNEGSKA come from the germline V gene (reference sequence).

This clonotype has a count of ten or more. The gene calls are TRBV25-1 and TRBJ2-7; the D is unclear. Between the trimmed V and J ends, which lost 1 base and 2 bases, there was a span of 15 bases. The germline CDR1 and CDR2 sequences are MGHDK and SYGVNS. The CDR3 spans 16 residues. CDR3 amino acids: CASSESYPGKPYEQYF. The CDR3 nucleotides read TGTGCCAGCAGTGAATCTTATCCAGGTAAACCCTACGAGCAGTACTTC.

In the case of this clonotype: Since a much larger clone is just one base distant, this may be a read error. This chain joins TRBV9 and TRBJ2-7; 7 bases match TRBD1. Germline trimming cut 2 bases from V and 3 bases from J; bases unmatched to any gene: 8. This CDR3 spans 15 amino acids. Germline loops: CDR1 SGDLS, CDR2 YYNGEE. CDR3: CASSVTGTANYEQYF. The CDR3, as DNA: TGTGCCAGCAGCGTCACCGGGACAGCTAACTACGAGCAGTACTTC.

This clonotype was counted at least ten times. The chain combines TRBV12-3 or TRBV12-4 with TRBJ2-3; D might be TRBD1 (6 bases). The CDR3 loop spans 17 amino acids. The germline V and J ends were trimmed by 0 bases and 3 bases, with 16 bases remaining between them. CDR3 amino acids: CASSLAGTGDKTDTQYF. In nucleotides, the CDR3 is TGTGCCAGCAGTTTAGCGGGCACCGGGGACAAGACAGATACGCAGTATTTT.

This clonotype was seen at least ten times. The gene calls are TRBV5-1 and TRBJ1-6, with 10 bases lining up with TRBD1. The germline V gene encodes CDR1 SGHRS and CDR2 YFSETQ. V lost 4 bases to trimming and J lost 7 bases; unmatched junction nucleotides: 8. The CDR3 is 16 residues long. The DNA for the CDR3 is TGCGCCAGCAGCGAGAGGTCGGGACAGGGGAATTCACCCCTCCACTTT. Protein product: CASSERSGQGNSPLHF.

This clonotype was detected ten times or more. The CDR3 region has the DNA TGCAGTGCTAGAGATCGAGGAAGAGTCGAGCAGTACTTC. This encodes CSARDRGRVEQYF. The genes are TRBV20-1 and TRBJ2-7; D is unclear. The V end was cut by 0 bases, the J end by 6 bases, with 12 bases between. Germline CDR1 is DFQATT and CDR2 is SNEGSKA (reference sequence). The CDR3 length is 13 residues.

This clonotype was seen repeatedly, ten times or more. The CDR3 region is CASSLDIYNEQFF. The DNA of the CDR3 is TGCGCCAGCAGCTTGGACATTTACAATGAGCAGTTCTTC. The chain is built from TRBV5-1 and TRBJ2-1, with unresolved D. The germline gives CDR1 SGHRS, CDR2 YFSETQ. The CDR3 runs to 13 residues. The V gene lost 0 bases and the J gene lost 4 bases, with 5 bases spanning the gap.

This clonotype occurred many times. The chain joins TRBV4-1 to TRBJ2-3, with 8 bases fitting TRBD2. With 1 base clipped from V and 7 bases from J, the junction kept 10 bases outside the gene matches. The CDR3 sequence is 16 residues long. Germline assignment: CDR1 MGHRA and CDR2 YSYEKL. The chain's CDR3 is CASSQGVGGGWNTQYF. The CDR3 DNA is TGCGCCAGCAGCCAAGGGGTCGGGGGGGGTTGGAATACGCAGTATTTT.

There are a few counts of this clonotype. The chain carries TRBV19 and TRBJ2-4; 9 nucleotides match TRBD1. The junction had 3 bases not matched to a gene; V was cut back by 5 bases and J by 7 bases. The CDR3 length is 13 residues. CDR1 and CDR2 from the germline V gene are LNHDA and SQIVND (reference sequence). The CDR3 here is CASSAQGANIQYF. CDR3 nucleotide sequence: TGTGCCAGTAGTGCACAGGGGGCGAACATTCAGTACTTC.

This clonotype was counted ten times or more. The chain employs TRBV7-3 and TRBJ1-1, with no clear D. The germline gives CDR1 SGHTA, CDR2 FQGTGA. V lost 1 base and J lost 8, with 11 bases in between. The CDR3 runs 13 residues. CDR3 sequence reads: CASSLRMEREAFF. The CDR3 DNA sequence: TGTGCCAGCAGCTTAAGGATGGAAAGGGAAGCTTTCTTT.

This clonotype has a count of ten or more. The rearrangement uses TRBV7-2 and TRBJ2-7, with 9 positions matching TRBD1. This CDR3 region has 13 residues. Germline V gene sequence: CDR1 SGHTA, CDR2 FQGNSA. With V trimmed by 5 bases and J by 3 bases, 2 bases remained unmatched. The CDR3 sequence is CASSRTGVYEQYF. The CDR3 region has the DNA TGTGCCAGCAGCAGGACAGGGGTCTACGAGCAGTACTTC.

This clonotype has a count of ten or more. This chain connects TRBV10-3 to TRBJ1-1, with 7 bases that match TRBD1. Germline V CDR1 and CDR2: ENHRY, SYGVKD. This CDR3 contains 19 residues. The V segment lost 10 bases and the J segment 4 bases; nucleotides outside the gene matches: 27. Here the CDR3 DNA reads TGTGCCACCAAAGCCAGCCTTCTTACAGGGGCGGCGATCGGCACTGAAGCTTTCTTT. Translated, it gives CATKASLLTGAAIGTEAFF.

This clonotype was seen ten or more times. The CDR3 spells CASRFSRGRKNEQYF. CDR3 sequence (DNA): TGTGCCAGCAGGTTCTCGAGGGGGCGAAAGAACGAGCAGTACTTC. This chain links TRBV28 with TRBJ2-7, with 7 positions matching TRBD1. Germline V CDR1 and CDR2: MDHEN, SYDVKM. The J segment lost 5 bases and the V segment lost 6 bases, leaving 13 bases of the junction unmatched. The CDR3 consists of 15 residues.

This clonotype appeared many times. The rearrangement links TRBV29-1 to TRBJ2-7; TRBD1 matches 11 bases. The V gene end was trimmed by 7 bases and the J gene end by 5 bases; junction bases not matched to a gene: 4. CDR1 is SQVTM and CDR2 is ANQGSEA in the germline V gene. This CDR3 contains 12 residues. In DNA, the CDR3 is TGCAGCGCGGGGGACAGGGGGGACGAGCAGTACTTC. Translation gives CSAGDRGDEQYF.

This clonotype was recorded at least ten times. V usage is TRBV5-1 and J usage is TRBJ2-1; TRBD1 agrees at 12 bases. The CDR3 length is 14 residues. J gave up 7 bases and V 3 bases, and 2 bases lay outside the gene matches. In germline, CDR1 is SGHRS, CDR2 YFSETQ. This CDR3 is CASSSGQGANEQFF. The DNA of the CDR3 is TGCGCCAGCAGCTCGGGACAGGGGGCGAATGAGCAGTTCTTC.

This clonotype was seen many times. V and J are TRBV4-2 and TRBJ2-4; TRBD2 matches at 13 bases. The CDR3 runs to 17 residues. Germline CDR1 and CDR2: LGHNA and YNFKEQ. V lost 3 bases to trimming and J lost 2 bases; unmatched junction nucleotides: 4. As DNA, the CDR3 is TGTGCCAGCAGCCAGCGGACTAGCGGGGGCTCCAAAAACATTCAGTACTTC. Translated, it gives CASSQRTSGGSKNIQYF.

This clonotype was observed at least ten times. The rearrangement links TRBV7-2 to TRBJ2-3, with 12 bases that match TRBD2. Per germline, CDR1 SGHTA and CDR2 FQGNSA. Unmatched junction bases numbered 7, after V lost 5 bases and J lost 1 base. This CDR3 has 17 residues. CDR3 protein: CASSPRLAGVRTDTQYF. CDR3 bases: TGTGCCAGCAGCCCCAGACTAGCGGGGGTTCGCACAGATACGCAGTATTTT.

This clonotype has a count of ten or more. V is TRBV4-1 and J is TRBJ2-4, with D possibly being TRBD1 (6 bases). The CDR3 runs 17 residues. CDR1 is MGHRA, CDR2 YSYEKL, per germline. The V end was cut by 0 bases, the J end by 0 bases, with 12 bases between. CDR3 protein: CASSQEDRAGAKNIQYF. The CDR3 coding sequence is TGCGCCAGCAGCCAAGAGGACAGAGCAGGAGCCAAAAACATTCAGTACTTC.

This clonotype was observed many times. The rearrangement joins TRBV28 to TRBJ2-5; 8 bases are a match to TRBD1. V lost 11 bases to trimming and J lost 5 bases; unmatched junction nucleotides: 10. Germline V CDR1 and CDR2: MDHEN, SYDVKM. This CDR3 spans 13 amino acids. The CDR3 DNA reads TGTGCCGGGAGCTCAGGGGGCCTCGAGACCCAGTACTTC. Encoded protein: CAGSSGGLETQYF.

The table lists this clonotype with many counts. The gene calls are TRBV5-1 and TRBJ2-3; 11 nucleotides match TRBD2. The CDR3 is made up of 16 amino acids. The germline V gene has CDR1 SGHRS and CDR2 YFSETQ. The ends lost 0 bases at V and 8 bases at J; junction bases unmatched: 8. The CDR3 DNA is TGCGCCAGCAGCTTGGGGTCGACTAGCGGGGCTCCTACGCAGTATTTT. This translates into CASSLGSTSGAPTQYF.

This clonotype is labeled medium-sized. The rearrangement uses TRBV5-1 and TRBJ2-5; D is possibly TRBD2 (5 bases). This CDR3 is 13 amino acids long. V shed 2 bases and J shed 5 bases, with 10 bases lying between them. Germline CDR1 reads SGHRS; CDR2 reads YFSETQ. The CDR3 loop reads CASSFSPGETQYF. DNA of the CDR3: TGCGCCAGCAGCTTTTCCCCGGGGGAGACCCAGTACTTC.

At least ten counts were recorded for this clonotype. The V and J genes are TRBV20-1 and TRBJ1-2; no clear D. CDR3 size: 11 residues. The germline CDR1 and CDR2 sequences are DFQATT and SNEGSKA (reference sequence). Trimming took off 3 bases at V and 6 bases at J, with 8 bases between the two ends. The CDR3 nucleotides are TGCAGTGCTAGTGAGCAGAATGGCTACACCTTC. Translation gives CSASEQNGYTF.

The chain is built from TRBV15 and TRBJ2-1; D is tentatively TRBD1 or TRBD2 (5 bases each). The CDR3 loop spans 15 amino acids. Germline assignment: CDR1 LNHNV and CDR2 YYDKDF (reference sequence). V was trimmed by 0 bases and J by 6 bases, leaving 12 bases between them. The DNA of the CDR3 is TGTGCCACCAGCAGAGATGCGCAGGGAGTCAATGAGCAGTTCTTC. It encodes CATSRDAQGVNEQFF.